The entry below gives a single T cell receptor (beta chain) sequence along with its context. The data were obtained in a study of shared clonotypes between healthy human individuals. Per the germline V gene, CDR1 is SGHRS and CDR2 is YFSETQ. CDR3 length: 16 amino acids. J was trimmed by 3 bases and V by 0 bases; bases with no gene match: 7. Genomic DNA belonging to each subset was distributed in equal measure over several immunoSEQ plates. Methods used by the authors: From ImmunoSEQ came sequences covering only the junction and carrying no quality scores, so filtering differed. TCRdb keeps only in-frame clones here, not all; method: immunoSEQ multiplex PCR. For V, J and clone size, that table is used; D and trimming come from the DNA. The sample has 2 million to 2.5 million clones; more than 90% are singletons.

The specimen sequenced was naive CD4+ T cells sorted from blood. Sample subset: CD45RA+ positively selected. This clonotype was sampled from a man between 18 and 29 years old in good health. This chain joins TRBV5-1 and TRBJ2-3; 7 bases fit TRBD1. The CDR3 protein is CASSLGQGIMTDTQYF. CDR3 DNA: TGCGCCAGCAGCTTGGGACAGGGTATTATGACAGATACGCAGTATTTT.